This T cell receptor (beta chain) was obtained from a study of read filtering for tumor transcriptome and immune sequencing. Study-wide context: Transcriptome libraries were built from DNase-treated RNA.

This library used around 0.4 ug RNA and molecular barcoded adaptors spanning alpha/delta and beta/gamma chains. TCRdb re-called the reads with MiXCR, one entry per CDR3 protein. The repertoire consists of 40,000 to 50,000 distinct CDR3 sequences, with less than 20% occurring once and the leading ten covering 15%. V lost 3 bases and J lost 1, with 3 bases in between. The CDR3 sequence is 12 residues long. The germline CDR1 and CDR2 sequences are SEHNR and FQNEAQ (reference sequence). This clonotype has a count of ten or more. The TCR was taken from a donor aged 40 or over with multiple myeloma. The J gene is TRBJ1-1, the V gene TRBV7-9; D is undetermined. The sequenced material came from a population of CD138-negative cells sorted from bone marrow. CDR3 protein: CASSLWNTEAFF. The CDR3 region has the DNA TGTGCCAGCAGCTTGTGGAACACTGAAGCTTTCTTT.